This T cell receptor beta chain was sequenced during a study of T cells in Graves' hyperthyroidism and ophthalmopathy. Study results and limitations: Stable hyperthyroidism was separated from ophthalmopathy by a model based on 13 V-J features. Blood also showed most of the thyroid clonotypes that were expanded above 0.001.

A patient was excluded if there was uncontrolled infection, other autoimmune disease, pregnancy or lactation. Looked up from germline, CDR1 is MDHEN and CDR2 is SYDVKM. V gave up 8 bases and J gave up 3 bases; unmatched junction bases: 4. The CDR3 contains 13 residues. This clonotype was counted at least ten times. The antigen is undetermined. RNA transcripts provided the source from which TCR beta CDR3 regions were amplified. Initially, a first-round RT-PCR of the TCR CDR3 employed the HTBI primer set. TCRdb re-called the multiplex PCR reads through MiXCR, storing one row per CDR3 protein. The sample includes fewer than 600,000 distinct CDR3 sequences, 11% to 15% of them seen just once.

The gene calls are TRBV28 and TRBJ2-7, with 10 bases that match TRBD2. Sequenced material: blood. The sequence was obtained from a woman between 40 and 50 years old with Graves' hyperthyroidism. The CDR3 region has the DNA TGTGCCAGCGTAGCGGGAGGCCTCTACGAGCAGTACTTC. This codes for CASVAGGLYEQYF.